Presented here are 7 T cell receptor beta chains from one specimen sequenced in a study of cytotoxic CD8 clonotypes in ibrutinib-treated CLL. The table came from immunoSEQ multiplex PCR; TCRdb's copy has only in-frame clones and leaves some out. The sample includes fewer than 45,000 clones, roughly two thirds of them seen just once. The source material was PBMCs, sampled at disease progression, from a patient treated with ibrutinib. The receptors here all came from a human donor with chronic lymphocytic leukemia.

This clone was recorded a few times. The chain has TRBV28 and TRBJ2-1, with 7 nucleotides matching TRBD2. The V segment lost 5 bases and the J segment 10 bases; nucleotides outside the gene matches: 8. The germline gives CDR1 MDHEN, CDR2 SYDVKM. CDR3 length: 13 residues. The CDR3 spells CASSPPGTTEQFF. CDR3 sequence (DNA): TGTGCCAGCAGTCCCCCGGGGACTACAGAGCAGTTCTTC. Variable domain in full (rest from reference TRBV28 and TRBJ2-1): DVKVTQSSRYLVKRTGEKVFLECVQDMDHENMFWYRQDPGLGLRLIYFSYDVKMKEKGDIPEGYSVSREKKERFSLILESASTNQTSMYLCASSPPGTTEQFFGPGTRLTVL.

The rearrangement joins TRBV10-2 to TRBJ1-4; D ambiguous. Germline V gene lookup returns CDR1 WSHSY and CDR2 SAAADI. CDR3 size: 11 residues. The V end was cut by 2 bases, the J end by 8 bases, with 3 bases between. The CDR3 loop is CASSEREKLFF. As DNA, the CDR3 is TGCGCCAGCAGTGAGCGAGAAAAACTGTTTTTT.

The V and J genes are TRBV14 and TRBJ2-7; 8 bases map to TRBD1. The CDR3 loop spans 15 amino acids. J gave up 6 bases and V 3 bases, and 10 bases lay outside the gene matches. Germline assignment: CDR1 SGHDN and CDR2 FVKESK. This chain's CDR3 is CASSQTGVGPLEQYF. The CDR3 DNA sequence: TGTGCCAGCAGCCAGACAGGGGTGGGGCCTCTCGAGCAGTACTTC.

In its sample, this clone was seen once. The chain carries TRBV5-1 and TRBJ1-2; 8 bases are shared with TRBD1. Germline CDR1 and CDR2: SGHRS and YFSETQ. J lost 6 bases, V lost 4 bases, and 8 bases had no gene match. The CDR3 extends over 14 amino acids. In DNA, the CDR3 is TGCGCCAGCAGCGGGGGACAGGAAGAGGATGGCTACACCTTC. It specifies CASSGGQEEDGYTF.

This clone showed up just a few times. V and J are TRBV30 and TRBJ2-1, with 12 bases identical to TRBD1. CDR1 and CDR2 from the germline V gene are GTSNPN and SVGIG (reference sequence). V lost 2 bases, J lost 8 bases, and 10 bases stayed unmatched. This CDR3 contains 16 residues. CDR3 sequence: CAWSRIPGQGADEQFF. CDR3 DNA sequence: TGTGCCTGGAGTCGAATTCCGGGACAGGGGGCGGATGAGCAGTTCTTC.

The chain is built from TRBV5-1 and TRBJ2-2; the match to TRBD1 covers 9 bases. The CDR3 is 15 residues long. Per the germline V gene, CDR1 is SGHRS and CDR2 is YFSETQ. The ends lost 5 bases at V and 6 bases at J; junction bases unmatched: 8. The CDR3 bases are TGCGCCAGCAGAAGGGGGACAGGGTTCGCCGGGGAGCTGTTTTTT. Translation gives CASRRGTGFAGELFF.

A few counts support this clone. The chain has TRBV21-1 and TRBJ2-7; the table names TRBD1, a call not compared with the DNA. TRBV21-1 is an annotated pseudogene. CDR3 length: 14 amino acids. This CDR3 is CASSKSGSPYEQYF. For the CDR3, the DNA is TGTGCCAGCAGCAAATCAGGGTCCCCCTACGAGCAGTACTTC.